Listed below are T cell receptor beta chains from one sample, sequenced in a study of Ad26.COV2.S vaccination and SARS-CoV-2 variants. The protocol was immunoSEQ multiplex PCR, while the TCRdb copy is restricted to in-frame clones and leaves out a portion. The sample records some 460,000 clones, nearly 90% being singletons. Here the sequenced sample was peripheral blood, taken in a trial of Ad26.COV2.S vaccine versus placebo. These receptors all come from a person aged 18 to 65 who received the Ad26.COV2.S COVID-19 vaccine or a placebo. Each CDR3 is given with its conserved first and last residue. The order of the fields is J gene, D gene, clone size, V gene, CDR3 DNA, CDR3 protein. The D gene is left open where the match is weak. The size of a clone is reported for some rows only, either as once, few or many, or as a class for expanded clones.

>TRBJ2-7|.|.|TRBV10-3
TGTGCCATCAGTGCCGGGCAGGGGTCGAGATCCATCTACGAGCAGTACTTC
CAISAGQGSRSIYEQYF
>TRBJ2-1|TRBD1|.|TRBV15
TGTGCCACCAGCAGAGATTTCCGGGACAGGGGGTCGGATGAGCAGTTCTTC
CATSRDFRDRGSDEQFF
>TRBJ1-2|.|.|TRBV5-1
TGCGCCAGCAGCCCCAGGTGGGAAGGCTATGGCTACACCTTC
CASSPRWEGYGYTF
>TRBJ2-7|.|.|TRBV4-1
TGCGCCAGCAGCCCTGGGGGGACAGCCTACGAGCAGTACTTC
CASSPGGTAYEQYF
>TRBJ2-1|TRBD2|.|TRBV9
TGTGCCAGCAGCGTAGATAGCGGGAGGTACAATGAGCAGTTCTTC
CASSVDSGRYNEQFF
>TRBJ2-7|TRBD2|.|TRBV9
TGTGCCAGCAGCGCGGGACTAGCGGGAGGCGAGCAGTACTTC
CASSAGLAGGEQYF
>TRBJ2-3|.|.|TRBV28
TGTGCCAGCAGTTTACCCCCACGGGTAGATACGCAGTATTTT
CASSLPPRVDTQYF
>TRBJ2-5|TRBD1|.|TRBV4-2
TGTGCCAGCAGCCTACAGGGGGCAGAGACCCAGTACTTC
CASSLQGAETQYF
>TRBJ1-3|.|.|TRBV28
TGTGCCAGCAGCACCGGTGGGGTAAACCACTCTGGAAACACCATATATTTT
CASSTGGVNHSGNTIYF
>TRBJ2-2|.|.|TRBV11-2
TGTGCCAGCAGCTTAACTCACGGGTTTAACACCGGGGAGCTGTTTTTT
CASSLTHGFNTGELFF
>TRBJ1-1|TRBD1|once|TRBV19
TGTGCCAGTAGTTTTAAACAGGGGATCACTGAAGCTTTCTTT
CASSFKQGITEAFF
>TRBJ2-3|TRBD2|once|TRBV5-5
TGTGCCAGCAGCAATAGCGGGAAACCGAGCACAGATACGCAGTATTTT
CASSNSGKPSTDTQYF
>TRBJ1-3|.|few|TRBV7-6
TGTGCCAGCAGCTCTACTTGGCGGGCTGCTGGAAACACCATATATTTT
CASSSTWRAAGNTIYF
>TRBJ2-1|.|.|TRBV13
TGTGCCAGCAGCTTAGGTTGGGGCAGTACCTACAATGAGCAGTTCTTC
CASSLGWGSTYNEQFF
>TRBJ2-3|TRBD2|.|TRBV7-3
TGTGCCAGCAGCCTCCGGACTAGCGCCGCAGATACGCAGTATTTT
CASSLRTSAADTQYF
>TRBJ2-1|.|.|TRBV5-4
TGTGCCAGCAGCTTGGCCTATGAGGTCGGGGATGAGCAGTTCTTC
CASSLAYEVGDEQFF
>TRBJ2-2|.|few|TRBV7-9
TGTGCCAGCAGCTTAGCGTTCCAGACGAACACCGGGGAGCTGTTTTTT
CASSLAFQTNTGELFF
>TRBJ1-6|.|.|TRBV11-2
TGTGCCAGCAGCTTAGGATCCTCGAACCCAGATAATTCACCCCTCCACTTT
CASSLGSSNPDNSPLHF
>TRBJ2-7|.|.|TRBV18
TGTGCCAGCTCACAACGAACGGCCTACGAGCAGTACTTC
CASSQRTAYEQYF
>TRBJ1-4|TRBD1|.|TRBV7-9
TGTGCCAGCAGCACGGGACAGGGGAATGAAAAACTGTTTTTT
CASSTGQGNEKLFF
>TRBJ1-1|TRBD1|.|TRBV5-1
TGCGCCAGCAGCCCCGGGACAGGGGGGGTGAACACTGAAGCTTTCTTT
CASSPGTGGVNTEAFF
>TRBJ2-5|TRBD1|.|TRBV6-5
TGTGCCAGCTCCTCGATCCAGGGGGCCCAAGAGACCCAGTACTTC
CASSSIQGAQETQYF
>TRBJ2-5|TRBD1|.|TRBV3-1/TRBV3-2
TGTGCCAGCAGCCTATGGACAGGCGGCGGACAAGAGACCCAGTACTTC
CASSLWTGGGQETQYF
>TRBJ1-1|.|.|TRBV5-1
TGCGCCAGCAGCTACACCTCAGGGAACGCTGAAGCTTTCTTT
CASSYTSGNAEAFF
>TRBJ1-2|.|.|TRBV29-1
TGCAGCGACCGGGGCGCGAATGGCTACACCTTC
CSDRGANGYTF
>TRBJ1-1|.|.|TRBV28
TGTGCCAGCCCCCCCCGATGGGGGAACACTGAAGCTTTCTTT
CASPPRWGNTEAFF
>TRBJ2-1|TRBD2|.|TRBV18
TGTGCCAGCTCACCACTGTCTAGCGGGAGGGATATGCATGAGCAGTTCTTC
CASSPLSSGRDMHEQFF
>TRBJ2-6|TRBD1|.|TRBV13
TGTGCCAGCAGCTTAGTCCGGACAGGGGTTAGCTCTGGGGCCAACGTCCTGACTTTC
CASSLVRTGVSSGANVLTF
>TRBJ1-5|.|once|TRBV6-6
TGTGCCAGCAGCTCAGGTCGGGGAGGGACCAGGGGATTTAGCAATCAGCCCCAGCATTTT
CASSSGRGGTRGFSNQPQHF
>TRBJ1-5|.|once|TRBV4-1
TGCGCCAGCAGCCAACTGGGACCCTTTAATCAGCCCCAGCATTTT
CASSQLGPFNQPQHF
>TRBJ2-7|.|.|TRBV7-2
TGTGCCAGCAGCTTAGCCGGGGGCCTAATCAACTACGAGCAGTACTTC
CASSLAGGLINYEQYF
>TRBJ1-1|.|.|TRBV12-3/TRBV12-4
TGTGCCAGCAGTTTGAGCGGGCCCCGGGGGGCTTTCTTT
CASSLSGPRGAFF
>TRBJ2-7|.|once|TRBV6-5
TGTGCCAGCAAGGGGGCGGGGCGCGCCTACGAGCAGTACTTC
CASKGAGRAYEQYF
>TRBJ1-2|TRBD1|.|TRBV6-5
TGTGCCAGCAGTTACGTGACAGGGAGCTATGGCTACACCTTC
CASSYVTGSYGYTF
>TRBJ2-6|.|.|TRBV4-2
TGTGCCAGCAGCTCCGGGTGGATAGGTACCCTCTCTGGGGCCAACGTCCTGACTTTC
CASSSGWIGTLSGANVLTF
>TRBJ2-3|TRBD2|.|TRBV5-1
TGCGCCAGCAGCTACTGGACTAGCGGGAAAGAAGATACGCAGTATTTT
CASSYWTSGKEDTQYF
>TRBJ2-1|.|once|TRBV19
TGTGCCAGTAGTATAGTTCGCGGGAATGAGCAGTTCTTC
CASSIVRGNEQFF
>TRBJ2-1|TRBD2|.|TRBV7-8
TGTGCCAGCAGCTATAGCGGGAGGGCATATGGGAATGAGCAGTTCTTC
CASSYSGRAYGNEQFF
>TRBJ1-2|.|.|TRBV30
TGTGCCTGGAGACAAGCAAACGACTATGGCTACACCTTC
CAWRQANDYGYTF
>TRBJ2-7|.|.|TRBV19
TGTGCCAGTAGTATAGCGGCCGGACTCTACGAGCAGTACTTC
CASSIAAGLYEQYF
>TRBJ2-1|.|.|TRBV5-1
TGCGCCAGCACCCCTCTCCCGGACTCCTACAATGAGCAGTTCTTC
CASTPLPDSYNEQFF
>TRBJ2-6|.|.|TRBV29-1
TGCAGCGTTGAAGGTGGGGCCAACGTCCTGACTTTC
CSVEGGANVLTF
>TRBJ2-7|.|.|TRBV5-5
TGTGCCAGCAGCTTGGTGTTACAGTGGAACTACGAGCAGTACTTC
CASSLVLQWNYEQYF
>TRBJ1-1|.|.|TRBV7-9
TGTGCCAGCAGCAGACCGCTGAACACTGAAGCTTTCTTT
CASSRPLNTEAFF
>TRBJ2-3|.|.|TRBV11-2
TGTGCCAGCAGCTTACGCCAATACACAGATACGCAGTATTTT
CASSLRQYTDTQYF
>TRBJ2-7|.|few|TRBV5-1
TGCGCCAGCAGCCACAGGGTGCAATCGGTCGAGCAGTACTTC
CASSHRVQSVEQYF